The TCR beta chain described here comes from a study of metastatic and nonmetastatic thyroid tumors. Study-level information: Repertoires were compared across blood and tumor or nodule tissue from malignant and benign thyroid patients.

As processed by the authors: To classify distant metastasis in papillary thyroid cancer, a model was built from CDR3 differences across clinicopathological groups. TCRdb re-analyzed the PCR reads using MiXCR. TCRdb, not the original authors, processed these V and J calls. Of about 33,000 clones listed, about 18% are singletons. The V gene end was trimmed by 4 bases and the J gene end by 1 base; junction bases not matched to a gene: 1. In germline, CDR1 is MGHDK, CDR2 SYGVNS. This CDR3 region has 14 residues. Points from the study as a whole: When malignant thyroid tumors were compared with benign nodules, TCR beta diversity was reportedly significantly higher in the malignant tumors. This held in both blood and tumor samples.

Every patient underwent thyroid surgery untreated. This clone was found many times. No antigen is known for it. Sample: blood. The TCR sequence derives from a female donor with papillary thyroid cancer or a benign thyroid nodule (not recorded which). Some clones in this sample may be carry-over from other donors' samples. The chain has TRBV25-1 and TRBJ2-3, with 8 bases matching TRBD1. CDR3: CASSATGGTDTQYF. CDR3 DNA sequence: TGTGCCAGCAGTGCGACAGGGGGCACAGATACGCAGTATTTT.